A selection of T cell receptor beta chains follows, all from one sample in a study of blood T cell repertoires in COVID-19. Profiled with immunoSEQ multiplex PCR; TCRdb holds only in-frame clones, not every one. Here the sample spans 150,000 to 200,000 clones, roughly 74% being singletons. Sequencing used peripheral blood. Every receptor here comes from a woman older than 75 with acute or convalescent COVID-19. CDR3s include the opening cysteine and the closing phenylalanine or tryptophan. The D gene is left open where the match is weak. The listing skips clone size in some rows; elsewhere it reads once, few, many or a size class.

CDR3nt: TGTGCCAGCAGCCAAGGAGGGACTGAAGCTTTCTTT
CDR3aa: CASSQGGTEAFF
abundance: few
j_gene: TRBJ1-1
d_gene: .
v_gene: TRBV3-1/TRBV3-2

CDR3nt: TGCGCCAGCAGCCTCGGACAGGGTGGTACTGAAGCTTTCTTT
CDR3aa: CASSLGQGGTEAFF
abundance: .
j_gene: TRBJ1-1
d_gene: TRBD1
v_gene: TRBV5-1

CDR3nt: TGTGCCAGCAGTGAAACAGGCAGAGGTAAAGCTTTCTTT
CDR3aa: CASSETGRGKAFF
abundance: few
j_gene: TRBJ1-1
d_gene: .
v_gene: TRBV6-1

CDR3nt: TGTGCCAGCAGTGGGGGGGACAGCTCTGGAAACACCATATATTTT
CDR3aa: CASSGGDSSGNTIYF
abundance: .
j_gene: TRBJ1-3
d_gene: TRBD1
v_gene: TRBV2

CDR3nt: TGTGCCAGCAGCTTAGGGACAGGGTGGGCGAACACTGAAGCTTTCTTT
CDR3aa: CASSLGTGWANTEAFF
abundance: once
j_gene: TRBJ1-1
d_gene: TRBD1
v_gene: TRBV7-8

CDR3nt: TGTGCCAGCAGACGGGGGGGGCAAGAGACCCAGTACTTC
CDR3aa: CASRRGGQETQYF
abundance: once
j_gene: TRBJ2-5
d_gene: TRBD2
v_gene: TRBV6-5

CDR3nt: TGCGCCAGCAGCCCCGGGTCCCAGGGCTATGGCTACACCTTC
CDR3aa: CASSPGSQGYGYTF
abundance: .
j_gene: TRBJ1-2
d_gene: .
v_gene: TRBV5-1

CDR3nt: TGTGCCAGCAGTCCCGGGAAATTATCTACCATATATTTT
CDR3aa: CASSPGKLSTIYF
abundance: .
j_gene: TRBJ1-3
d_gene: .
v_gene: TRBV6-5

CDR3nt: TGTGCCAGCAGTTCAGGGGGTAGCAATCAGCCCCAGCATTTT
CDR3aa: CASSSGGSNQPQHF
abundance: .
j_gene: TRBJ1-5
d_gene: TRBD1
v_gene: TRBV28

CDR3nt: TGTGCCAGCAGTGGGCCCCCGGGACAGCCTAACACTGAAGCTTTCTTT
CDR3aa: CASSGPPGQPNTEAFF
abundance: .
j_gene: TRBJ1-1
d_gene: TRBD1
v_gene: TRBV2

CDR3nt: TGTGCCAGCAGCCCTCCGGGATTACAAGAGACCCAGTACTTC
CDR3aa: CASSPPGLQETQYF
abundance: .
j_gene: TRBJ2-5
d_gene: .
v_gene: TRBV28

CDR3nt: TGTGCCAGCAGCTTGGGCCAGACCCAGTACTTC
CDR3aa: CASSLGQTQYF
abundance: .
j_gene: TRBJ2-5
d_gene: .
v_gene: TRBV7-8

CDR3nt: TGTGCCAGCAGCAGAGGACAGGGGGAGGGCATTCAGTACTTC
CDR3aa: CASSRGQGEGIQYF
abundance: many
j_gene: TRBJ2-4
d_gene: TRBD1
v_gene: TRBV5-4

CDR3nt: TGCGCCAGCAGTAAACTGACAGGGGACGAGCAGTACTTC
CDR3aa: CASSKLTGDEQYF
abundance: .
j_gene: TRBJ2-7
d_gene: TRBD1
v_gene: TRBV10-2

CDR3nt: TGTGCCAGCAGATTCGGACTCGCACCGGATTCACCCCTCCACTTT
CDR3aa: CASRFGLAPDSPLHF
abundance: once
j_gene: TRBJ1-6
d_gene: .
v_gene: TRBV7-3

CDR3nt: TGTGCCAGCTCACCTGGGCGGGATAATGAGCAGTTCTTC
CDR3aa: CASSPGRDNEQFF
abundance: .
j_gene: TRBJ2-1
d_gene: .
v_gene: TRBV18

CDR3nt: TGTGCCAGCAGCACAAGACTGCCGAGCTCTGGAAACACCATATATTTT
CDR3aa: CASSTRLPSSGNTIYF
abundance: .
j_gene: TRBJ1-3
d_gene: .
v_gene: TRBV7-8

CDR3nt: TGTGCCAGCAGCTTAAGAGACACCGGGGAGCTGTTTTTT
CDR3aa: CASSLRDTGELFF
abundance: .
j_gene: TRBJ2-2
d_gene: .
v_gene: TRBV7-8

CDR3nt: TGTGCCAGTAGTCCCGCTTCAGCGGACACTGAAGCTTTCTTT
CDR3aa: CASSPASADTEAFF
abundance: .
j_gene: TRBJ1-1
d_gene: .
v_gene: TRBV19

CDR3nt: TGTGCTAGTGGGACTGATGGAAACACCATATATTTT
CDR3aa: CASGTDGNTIYF
abundance: .
j_gene: TRBJ1-3
d_gene: .
v_gene: TRBV12-5

CDR3nt: TGCAGTGCTAGTGGGGACATCGCCCGCGGTTACACTGAAGCTTTCTTT
CDR3aa: CSASGDIARGYTEAFF
abundance: .
j_gene: TRBJ1-1
d_gene: .
v_gene: TRBV20-1

CDR3nt: TGTGCCAGCAGTCGCCCACGGACAGAACTGTTTTTT
CDR3aa: CASSRPRTELFF
abundance: many
j_gene: TRBJ1-4
d_gene: .
v_gene: TRBV28

CDR3nt: TGTGCCAGCAGTTACTCAACAGGGAATTCACCCCTCCACTTT
CDR3aa: CASSYSTGNSPLHF
abundance: .
j_gene: TRBJ1-6
d_gene: .
v_gene: TRBV6-2/TRBV6-3

CDR3nt: TGTGCCAGCACCGTTGGGACAGGAGGCTACGAGCAGTACTTC
CDR3aa: CASTVGTGGYEQYF
abundance: once
j_gene: TRBJ2-7
d_gene: TRBD1
v_gene: TRBV28

CDR3nt: TGCGCCAGCAGCCCCACATCGGGACTAGCGTTCGAGCAGTTCTTC
CDR3aa: CASSPTSGLAFEQFF
abundance: .
j_gene: TRBJ2-1
d_gene: TRBD2
v_gene: TRBV5-1

CDR3nt: TGTGCCAGCAGCCAGTTGGGGACACAACCAGATACGCAGTATTTT
CDR3aa: CASSQLGTQPDTQYF
abundance: .
j_gene: TRBJ2-3
d_gene: .
v_gene: TRBV4-2

CDR3nt: TGTGCCAGCAGCCCACAGGGGGCAAGGGCTTTCTTT
CDR3aa: CASSPQGARAFF
abundance: .
j_gene: TRBJ1-1
d_gene: TRBD1
v_gene: TRBV2

CDR3nt: TGTGCCAGCTCACCACCGCAGGGGGCCTTCAACACTGAAGCTTTCTTT
CDR3aa: CASSPPQGAFNTEAFF
abundance: .
j_gene: TRBJ1-1
d_gene: TRBD1
v_gene: TRBV18